This T cell receptor (beta chain) is drawn from a study of T cell responses to AZD1222 COVID-19 vaccine. The overall study: Pooling of second doses given at about 4 or about 12 weeks was done.

Regarding this clone: Its antigen is not known.

The data were produced by immunoSEQ multiplex PCR, yet TCRdb's version contains in-frame clones alone and is incomplete. The sample shows roughly 140,000 clones, roughly 92% of them seen only once. Germline V gene sequence: CDR1 MNHEY, CDR2 SMNVEV (reference sequence). The CDR3 is made up of 15 amino acids. Trimming took off 2 bases at V and 7 bases at J, with 14 bases between the two ends. Broader study findings: Once two AZD1222 doses were given, Spike-specific TCR breadth and depth went up. At study baseline, merely a handful of AZD1222 recipients were seropositive. There were repertoire samples only from the period after the peak T cell response.

The chain combines TRBV27 with TRBJ1-4; no clear D gene. The sequence came from an adult in good health. This material consisted of peripheral blood, taken on day 0 of AZD1222 vaccination. This chain's CDR3 is CASSLETIPGEKLFF. The CDR3 coding sequence is TGTGCCAGCAGTTTAGAAACGATTCCCGGTGAAAAACTGTTTTTT.